The T cell receptor (beta chain) described here comes from a study of OX40 agonist ivuxolimab in advanced cancers. On this clone: Its antigen remains unidentified.

The method was immunoSEQ multiplex PCR; TCRdb's version includes in-frame clones alone and lacks a portion of them. The repertoire includes tens of thousands of clones, around 93% of them detected once, and about 24% sits in the top ten. Study findings and constraints: Partial responders receiving 0.1-3.0 mg/kg showed among the lowest clonal expansion. CD4+ and CD8+ blood T cells expanded clonally by week 6 at 0.1 to 3.0 mg/kg.

CDR3 size: 12 residues. With 3 bases removed from V and 6 bases from J, the gap between germline ends came to 8 bases. Per germline, CDR1 ENHRY and CDR2 SYGVKD. The sequence derives from an adult with an advanced solid tumor such as melanoma, head and neck, liver or kidney cancer. The sequences come from CD4+ or CD8+ T cells sorted from blood, collected in a trial of the OX40 agonist ivuxolimab. This chain connects TRBV10-3 to TRBJ1-1; D is undetermined. CDR3 in amino acids: CAISDQAPEAFF. As DNA, the CDR3 is TGTGCCATCAGTGATCAGGCCCCTGAAGCTTTCTTT.